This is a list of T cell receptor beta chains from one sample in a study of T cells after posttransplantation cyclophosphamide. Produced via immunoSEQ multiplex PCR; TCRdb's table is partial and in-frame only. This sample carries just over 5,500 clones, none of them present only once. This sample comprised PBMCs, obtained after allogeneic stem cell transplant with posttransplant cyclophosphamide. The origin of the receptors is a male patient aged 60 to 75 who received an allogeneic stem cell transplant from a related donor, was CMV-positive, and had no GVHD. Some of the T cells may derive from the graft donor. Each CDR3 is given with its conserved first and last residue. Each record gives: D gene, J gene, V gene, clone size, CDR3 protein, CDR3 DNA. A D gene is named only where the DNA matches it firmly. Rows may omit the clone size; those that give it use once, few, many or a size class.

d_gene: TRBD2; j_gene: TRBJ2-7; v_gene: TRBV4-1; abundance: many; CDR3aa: CASSHLAGANYEQYF; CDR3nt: TGCGCCAGCAGCCATCTAGCGGGGGCCAACTACGAGCAGTACTTC
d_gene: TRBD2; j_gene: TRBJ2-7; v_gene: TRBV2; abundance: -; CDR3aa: CANGGGSDSYEQYF; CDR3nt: TGTGCCAACGGGGGGGGATCAGACTCCTACGAGCAGTACTTC
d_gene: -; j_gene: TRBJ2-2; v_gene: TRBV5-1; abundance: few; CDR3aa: CASSYYRGGNTGELFF; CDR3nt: TGCGCCAGCAGCTACTACAGGGGAGGGAACACCGGGGAGCTGTTTTTT
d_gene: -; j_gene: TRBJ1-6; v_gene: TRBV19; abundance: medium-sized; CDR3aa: CASSIGGNGNSPLHF; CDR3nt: TGTGCCAGTAGTATTGGAGGGAACGGGAATTCACCCCTCCACTTT
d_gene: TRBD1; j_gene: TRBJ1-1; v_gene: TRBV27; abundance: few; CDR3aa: CAASRTGARNTEAFF; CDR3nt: TGTGCCGCCAGCCGGACAGGGGCTAGGAACACTGAAGCTTTCTTT
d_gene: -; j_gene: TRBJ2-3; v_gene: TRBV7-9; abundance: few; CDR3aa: CASSLGREQGTDTQYF; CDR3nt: TGTGCCAGCAGCTTAGGGAGGGAACAGGGCACAGATACGCAGTATTTT
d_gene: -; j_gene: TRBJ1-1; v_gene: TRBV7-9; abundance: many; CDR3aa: CASSLVGQGSEAFF; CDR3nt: TGTGCCAGCAGCTTAGTCGGGCAGGGGTCTGAAGCTTTCTTT
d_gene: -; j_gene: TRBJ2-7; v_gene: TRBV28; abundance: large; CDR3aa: CASSFGAAYYEQYF; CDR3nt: TGTGCCAGCAGTTTTGGGGCAGCCTACTACGAGCAGTACTTC
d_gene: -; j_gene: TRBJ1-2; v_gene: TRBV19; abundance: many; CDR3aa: CASSIVGVYYGYTF; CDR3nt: TGTGCCAGTAGTATAGTAGGAGTGTACTATGGCTACACCTTC
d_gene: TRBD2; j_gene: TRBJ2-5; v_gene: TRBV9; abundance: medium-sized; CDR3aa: CASSVLSGGQETQYF; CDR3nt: TGTGCCAGCAGCGTTCTTAGCGGGGGGCAAGAGACCCAGTACTTC
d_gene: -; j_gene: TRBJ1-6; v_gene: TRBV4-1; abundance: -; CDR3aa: CASSPSQRVSSYNSPLHF; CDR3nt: TGCGCCAGCAGCCCGTCCCAGCGGGTGAGCTCCTATAATTCACCCCTCCACTTT
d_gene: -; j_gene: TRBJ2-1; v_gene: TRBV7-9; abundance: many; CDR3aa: CASSLAGGINEQFF; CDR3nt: TGTGCCAGCAGCTTAGCGGGGGGTATCAATGAGCAGTTCTTC
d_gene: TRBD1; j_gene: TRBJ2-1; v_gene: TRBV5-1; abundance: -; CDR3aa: CASSWDSTGGGLNEQFF; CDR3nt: TGCGCCAGCAGCTGGGACAGCACAGGGGGCGGTTTGAATGAGCAGTTCTTC
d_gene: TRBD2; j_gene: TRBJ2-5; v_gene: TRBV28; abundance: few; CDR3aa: CASSLAGGQETQYF; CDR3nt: TGTGCCAGCAGTTTGGCGGGGGGGCAAGAGACCCAGTACTTC
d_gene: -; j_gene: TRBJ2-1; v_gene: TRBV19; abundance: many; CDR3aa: CASSIGSPSYNEQFF; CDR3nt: TGTGCCAGTAGTATAGGTAGCCCCTCCTACAATGAGCAGTTCTTC
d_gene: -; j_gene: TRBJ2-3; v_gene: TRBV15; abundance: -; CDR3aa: CATSRVRADTQYF; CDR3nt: TGTGCCACCAGCAGAGTCAGGGCAGATACGCAGTATTTT
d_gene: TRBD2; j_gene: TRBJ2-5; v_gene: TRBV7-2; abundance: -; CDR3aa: CASSLTTSGLETQYF; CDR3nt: TGTGCCAGCAGCTTAACGACTAGCGGGCTGGAGACCCAGTACTTC
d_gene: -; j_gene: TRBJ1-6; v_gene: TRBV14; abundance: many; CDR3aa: CASSRYRDPYNSPLHF; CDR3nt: TGTGCCAGCAGCCGATACAGGGACCCCTATAATTCACCCCTCCACTTT
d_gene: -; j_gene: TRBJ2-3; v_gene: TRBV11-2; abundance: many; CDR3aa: CASSPPVRDTQYF; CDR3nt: TGTGCCAGCAGCCCTCCGGTGAGGGATACGCAGTATTTT
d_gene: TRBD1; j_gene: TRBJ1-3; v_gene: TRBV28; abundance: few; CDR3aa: CASSPRTGKAGNTIYF; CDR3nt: TGTGCCAGCAGTCCCCGGACAGGGAAAGCCGGAAACACCATATATTTT
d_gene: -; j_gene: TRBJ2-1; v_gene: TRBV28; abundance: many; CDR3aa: CASSFYQGSSYNEQFF; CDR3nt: TGTGCCAGCAGTTTCTACCAGGGATCATCCTACAATGAGCAGTTCTTC
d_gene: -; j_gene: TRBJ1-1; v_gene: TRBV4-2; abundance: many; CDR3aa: CASSQESHLAGRNTEAFF; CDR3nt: TGTGCCAGCAGCCAAGAGTCCCACCTCGCAGGGCGTAACACTGAAGCTTTCTTT
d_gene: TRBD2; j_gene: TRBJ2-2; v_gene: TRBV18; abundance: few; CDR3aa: CASSPIGLAGNTGELFF; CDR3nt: TGTGCCAGCTCACCGATCGGACTAGCGGGGAACACCGGGGAGCTGTTTTTT
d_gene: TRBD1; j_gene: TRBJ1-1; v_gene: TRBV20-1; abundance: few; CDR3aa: CSAPTGEKAFF; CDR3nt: TGCAGCGCTCCCACAGGGGAGAAAGCTTTCTTT
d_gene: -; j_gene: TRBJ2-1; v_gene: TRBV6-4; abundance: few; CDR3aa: CASRKQGTAYNEQFF; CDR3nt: TGTGCCAGCAGGAAACAGGGTACCGCCTACAATGAGCAGTTCTTC
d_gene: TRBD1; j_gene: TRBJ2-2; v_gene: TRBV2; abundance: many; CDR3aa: CASSDRVTGGPNTGELFF; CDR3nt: TGTGCCAGCAGTGACCGCGTGACAGGGGGCCCGAACACCGGGGAGCTGTTTTTT
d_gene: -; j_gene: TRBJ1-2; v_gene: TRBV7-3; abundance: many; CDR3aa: CASSWSSGGSYTF; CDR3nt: TGTGCCAGCAGCTGGTCCTCTGGAGGTAGCTACACCTTC
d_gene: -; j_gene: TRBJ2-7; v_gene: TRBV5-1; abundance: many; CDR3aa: CASSWGEGWIGSYEQYF; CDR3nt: TGCGCCAGCAGCTGGGGGGAAGGATGGATAGGATCCTACGAGCAGTACTTC
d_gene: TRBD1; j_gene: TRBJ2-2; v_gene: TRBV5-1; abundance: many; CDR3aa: CASSLLGTANTGELFF; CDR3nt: TGCGCCAGCAGCCTTCTAGGGACAGCGAACACCGGGGAGCTGTTTTTT
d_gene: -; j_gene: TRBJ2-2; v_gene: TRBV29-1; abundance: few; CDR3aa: CSVETPQGRAAGELFF; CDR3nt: TGCAGCGTAGAAACACCCCAGGGCAGGGCCGCCGGGGAGCTGTTTTTT
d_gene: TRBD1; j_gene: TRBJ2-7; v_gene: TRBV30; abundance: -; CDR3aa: CAWSEGTGAYEQYF; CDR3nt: TGTGCCTGGAGCGAAGGGACAGGGGCCTACGAGCAGTACTTC
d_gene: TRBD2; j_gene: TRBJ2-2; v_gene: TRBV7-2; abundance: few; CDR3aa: CASSLGRRGARTGELFF; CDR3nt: TGTGCCAGCAGCTTAGGCCGGCGGGGGGCCCGAACCGGGGAGCTGTTTTTT
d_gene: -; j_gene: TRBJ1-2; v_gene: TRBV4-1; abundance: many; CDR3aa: CASSSRREIYGYTF; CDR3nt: TGCGCCAGCAGCTCTCGACGGGAGATCTATGGCTACACCTTC
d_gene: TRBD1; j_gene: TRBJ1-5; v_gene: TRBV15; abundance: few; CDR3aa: CATSREGGGNQPQHF; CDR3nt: TGTGCCACCAGCAGAGAAGGGGGCGGCAATCAGCCCCAGCATTTT
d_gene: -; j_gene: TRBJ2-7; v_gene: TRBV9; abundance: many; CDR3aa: CASSVYPGSYEQYF; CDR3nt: TGTGCCAGCAGCGTATATCCAGGGTCCTACGAGCAGTACTTC
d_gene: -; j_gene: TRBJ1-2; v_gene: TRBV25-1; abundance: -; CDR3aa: CASSGAGAVYGYTF; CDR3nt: TGTGCCAGCAGTGGAGCAGGGGCTGTCTATGGCTACACCTTC
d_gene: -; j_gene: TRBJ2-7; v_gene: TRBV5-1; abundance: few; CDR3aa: CASSLTESSYEQYF; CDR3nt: TGCGCCAGCAGCTTGACGGAGAGCTCCTACGAGCAGTACTTC
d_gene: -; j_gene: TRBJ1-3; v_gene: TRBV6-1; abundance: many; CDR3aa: CASRDRTAGNTIYF; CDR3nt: TGTGCCAGCAGAGACAGGACAGCTGGAAACACCATATATTTT
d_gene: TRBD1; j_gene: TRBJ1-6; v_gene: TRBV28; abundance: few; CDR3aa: CASSRTGVRSPLHF; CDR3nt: TGTGCCAGCAGCCGGACAGGGGTACGATCACCCCTCCACTTT
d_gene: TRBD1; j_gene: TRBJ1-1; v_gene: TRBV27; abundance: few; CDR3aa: CASTTQRQGRPEAFF; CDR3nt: TGTGCCAGCACCACCCAGAGACAGGGGCGGCCTGAAGCTTTCTTT
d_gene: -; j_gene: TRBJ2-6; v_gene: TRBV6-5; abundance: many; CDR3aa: CASSSSSGANVLTF; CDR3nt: TGTGCCAGCAGTTCTAGCTCTGGGGCCAACGTCCTGACTTTC
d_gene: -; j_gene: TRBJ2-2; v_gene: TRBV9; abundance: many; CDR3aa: CASSVALASENTGELFF; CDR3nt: TGTGCCAGCAGCGTAGCTCTGGCTAGCGAGAACACCGGGGAGCTGTTTTTT
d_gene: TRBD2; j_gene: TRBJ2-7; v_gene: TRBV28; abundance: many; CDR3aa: CASSSLYSGGDYEQYF; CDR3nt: TGTGCCAGCAGTTCACTATATAGCGGGGGGGACTACGAGCAGTACTTC
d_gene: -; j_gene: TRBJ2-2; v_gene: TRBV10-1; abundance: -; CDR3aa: CAGSLSHGQGGYTGELFF; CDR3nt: TGCGCCGGCAGTCTCTCTCATGGACAGGGAGGGTACACCGGGGAGCTGTTTTTT
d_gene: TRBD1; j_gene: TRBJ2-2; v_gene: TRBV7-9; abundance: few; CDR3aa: CAGRDSQGSGELFF; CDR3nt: TGTGCCGGAAGGGACAGCCAGGGATCCGGGGAGCTGTTTTTT
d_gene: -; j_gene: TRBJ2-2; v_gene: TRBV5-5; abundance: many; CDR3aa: CASSLWTGVRTGELFF; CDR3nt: TGTGCCAGCAGCTTGTGGACGGGGGTTCGGACCGGGGAGCTGTTTTTT
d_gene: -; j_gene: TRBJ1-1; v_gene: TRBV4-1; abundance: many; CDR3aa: CASSRLGGMGEAFF; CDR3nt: TGCGCCAGCAGCCGCCTGGGGGGGATGGGTGAAGCTTTCTTT
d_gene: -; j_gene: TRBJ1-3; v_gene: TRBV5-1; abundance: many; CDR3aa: CASSLQVGTSGNTIYF; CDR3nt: TGCGCCAGCAGCTTACAGGTCGGGACTTCTGGAAACACCATATATTTT
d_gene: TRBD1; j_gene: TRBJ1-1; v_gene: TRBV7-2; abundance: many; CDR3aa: CASSFTGVGQTEAFF; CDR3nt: TGTGCCAGCAGCTTTACAGGGGTGGGGCAAACTGAAGCTTTCTTT
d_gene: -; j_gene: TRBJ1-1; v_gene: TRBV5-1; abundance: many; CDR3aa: CASSLYPGDTEAFF; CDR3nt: TGCGCCAGCAGCTTGTACCCGGGGGACACTGAAGCTTTCTTT
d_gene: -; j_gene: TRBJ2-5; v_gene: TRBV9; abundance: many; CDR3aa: CASSVEGTHETQYF; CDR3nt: TGTGCCAGCAGCGTAGAGGGGACTCACGAGACCCAGTACTTC
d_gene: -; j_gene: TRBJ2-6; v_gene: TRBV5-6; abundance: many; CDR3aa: CASSLGRILSGANVLTF; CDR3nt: TGTGCCAGCAGCTTGGGGCGGATCCTCTCTGGGGCCAACGTCCTGACTTTC
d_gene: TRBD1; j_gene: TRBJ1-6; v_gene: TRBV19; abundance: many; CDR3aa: CASRFAGGNSPLHF; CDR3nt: TGTGCCAGTAGGTTCGCAGGGGGAAATTCACCCCTCCACTTT